These 27 T cell receptor beta chains were sequenced from one sample in a study of cytomegalovirus exposure and HLA in healthy donors. Vbeta (60) and Jbeta (13) primers were used in the PCR. The repertoire was sequenced with immunoSEQ multiplex PCR; TCRdb's copy has only in-frame clones and lacks some. The table shows some 120,000 clones, with 60% to 85% occurring only once. The sample taken for sequencing was PBMCs. The source is a man aged 25 to 45 in good health and CMV-seronegative.

This rearrangement joins TRBV4-1 to TRBJ2-7, with D tentatively TRBD2 (5 bases). The CDR3 has 14 residues. Trimming shortened V by 4 bases and J by 3 bases, and 13 bases separated the two germline ends. CDR1 is MGHRA, CDR2 YSYEKL, per germline. The CDR3 sequence is CASSRESSDYEQYF. The CDR3, as DNA: TGCGCCAGCAGCCGGGAGAGCTCTGACTACGAGCAGTACTTC.

V usage is TRBV5-1 and J usage is TRBJ2-7; D is possibly TRBD1 (5 bases). Trimming removed 4 bases from V and 3 bases from J, with 14 bases in between. The CDR3 loop spans 14 amino acids. Per germline, CDR1 SGHRS and CDR2 YFSETQ. CDR3 sequence (DNA): TGCGCCAGCAGCGCGGATAGGACATACTACGAGCAGTACTTC. As protein: CASSADRTYYEQYF.

In this sample, this clone turned up a few times. This CDR3 is also generated by other DNA sequences in the sample. The V and J genes are TRBV5-6 and TRBJ1-1; D is possibly TRBD1 (5 bases). CDR3 length: 11 residues. Germline CDR1 reads SGHDT; CDR2 reads YYEEEE. Trimming removed 4 bases from V and 7 bases from J, with 8 bases in between. In nucleotides, the CDR3 is TGTGCCAGCAGCCTTAGGGGTGAAGCTTTCTTT. Translated: CASSLRGEAFF.

The rearrangement links TRBV7-2 to TRBJ2-3; 8 nucleotides line up with TRBD2. Germline V gene sequence: CDR1 SGHTA, CDR2 FQGNSA. CDR3 length equals 14 residues. The ends lost 5 bases at V and 1 base at J; junction bases unmatched: 2. The DNA for the CDR3 is TGTGCCAGCAGCGACGGGGGGGGCACAGATACGCAGTATTTT. This codes for CASSDGGGTDTQYF.

This clone was observed a single time. This rearrangement joins TRBV10-3 to TRBJ2-7, with D hard to call. CDR1 and CDR2 (germline): ENHRY, SYGVKD. The CDR3 consists of 14 residues. V shed 4 bases and J shed 2 bases, with 12 bases lying between them. The CDR3 DNA sequence: TGTGCCATCAGTGCGGATGGCCGGGCCTACGAGCAGTACTTC. This encodes CAISADGRAYEQYF.

The CDR3 sequence: CASSSPRQGAQSNEQFF. CDR3 in DNA: TGTGCCAGCAGCTCCCCAAGGCAAGGGGCACAGTCCAATGAGCAGTTCTTC. The V gene is TRBV5-8, the J gene TRBJ2-1, with a weak D call TRBD1 (5 bases). Germline V CDR1 and CDR2: SGHTS, YDEGEE. CDR3 length equals 17 residues. The V gene lost 3 bases and the J gene lost 6 bases, with 22 bases spanning the gap.

The gene calls are TRBV28 and TRBJ2-1; 7 bases agree with TRBD1. Germline trimming cut 11 bases from V and 10 bases from J; bases unmatched to any gene: 14. In germline, CDR1 is MDHEN, CDR2 SYDVKM. CDR3 size: 13 residues. The CDR3 sequence is CAGQFRGRAEQFF. CDR3 nucleotide sequence: TGTGCCGGGCAGTTTAGGGGGCGGGCAGAGCAGTTCTTC.

The V gene is TRBV6-5, the J gene TRBJ1-2; 7 nucleotides agree with TRBD1. V gave up 5 bases and J gave up 6 bases; unmatched junction bases: 12. Germline CDR1 MNHEY, CDR2 SVGAGI. This CDR3 region has 15 residues. The CDR3 nucleotides are TGTGCCAGCAGTGGGCGGCTACAGGGGAAAGATGGCTACACCTTC. It codes for CASSGRLQGKDGYTF.

The chain combines TRBV30 with TRBJ1-2, with a weak D call TRBD1 (5 bases). The CDR3 covers 12 residues. V lost 3 bases and J 6 bases, leaving 11 bases between the germline ends. Germline V lookup: CDR1 GTSNPN, CDR2 SVGIG (reference sequence). The CDR3 DNA sequence: TGTGCCTGGAGGGGGGGAGGCGATGGCTACACCTTC. Residues: CAWRGGGDGYTF.

This chain links TRBV10-3 with TRBJ2-6, with 8 bases matching TRBD1. The germline gives CDR1 ENHRY, CDR2 SYGVKD. After removal of 3 bases from V and 2 bases from J, the junction contained 15 bases not matched to a gene. The CDR3 sequence is 20 residues long. The CDR3 coding sequence is TGTGCCATCAGTGAAAGGGTGCCAGGGGGCGTCGGGGCTGGGGCCAACGTCCTGACTTTC. Its translation is CAISERVPGGVGAGANVLTF.

This clone appeared a few times. V is TRBV11-3 and J is TRBJ2-3; 9 nucleotides agree with TRBD1. Germline CDR1 and CDR2: SGHNT and YENEEA. The CDR3 runs to 15 residues. V dropped 1 base and J dropped 2; count of bases not matched to a gene: 1. The CDR3 is CASSLGDRDTDTQYF. DNA of the CDR3: TGTGCCAGCAGCTTAGGGGACAGGGACACAGATACGCAGTATTTT. The whole variable domain, remainder taken from reference TRBV11-3 and TRBJ2-3, is EAGVVQSPRYKIIEKKQPVAFWCNPISGHNTLYWYLQNLGQGPELLIRYENEEAVDDSQLPKDRFSAERLKGVDSTLKIQPAELGDSAVYLCASSLGDRDTDTQYFGPGTRLTVL.

This clone was seen only a few times. Other nucleotide sequences in the sample specify the same CDR3. The V and J genes are TRBV7-2 and TRBJ1-5; D perhaps matches TRBD1 (5 bases). This CDR3 is built from 13 residues. The germline V gene has CDR1 SGHTA and CDR2 FQGNSA. V dropped 2 bases and J dropped 4 bases, with 6 bases sitting between them. The CDR3 nucleotides read TGTGCCAGCAGCTTAAGGGGAAATCAGCCCCAGCATTTT. Protein: CASSLRGNQPQHF.

This chain uses TRBV5-1 with TRBJ2-5, with 8 bases matching TRBD2. The CDR3 spans 15 residues. CDR1 SGHRS and CDR2 YFSETQ come from the germline V gene. After removal of 0 bases from V and 1 base from J, the junction contained 2 bases not matched to a gene. CDR3: CASSLELAVQETQYF. As DNA, the CDR3 is TGCGCCAGCAGCTTGGAACTAGCGGTCCAAGAGACCCAGTACTTC.

V usage is TRBV27 and J usage is TRBJ1-1; no definite D call. The CDR3 length is 13 residues. The germline V gene encodes CDR1 MNHEY and CDR2 SMNVEV (reference sequence). The V end was cut by 7 bases, the J end by 2 bases, with 11 bases between. The CDR3 here is CASTTGYNTEAFF. CDR3 coding DNA: TGTGCCAGCACCACGGGGTATAACACTGAAGCTTTCTTT.

The chain employs TRBV4-1 and TRBJ2-7; 11 positions match TRBD2. The CDR3 length is 18 residues. Per the germline V gene, CDR1 is MGHRA and CDR2 is YSYEKL. V shed 0 bases, J shed 2 bases, and the junction held 9 bases outside the gene matches. DNA of the CDR3: TGCGCCAGCAGCCAAGATCGTGAGACTAGCGGGGTGACCTACGAGCAGTACTTC. Residues: CASSQDRETSGVTYEQYF.

The V gene is TRBV4-3, the J gene TRBJ1-1, with TRBD1 matching over 9 bases. The CDR3 contains 12 residues. J gave up 11 bases and V 4 bases, and 5 bases lay outside the gene matches. Germline CDR1 is LGHNA and CDR2 is YSLEER. The CDR3 here is CASSRTTGGAFF. In DNA, the CDR3 is TGCGCCAGCAGCCGAACTACAGGGGGCGCTTTCTTT.

This rearrangement joins TRBV29-1 to TRBJ2-1; 16 bases map to TRBD2. V dropped 6 bases and J dropped 6; count of bases not matched to a gene: 2. Germline CDR1 is SQVTM and CDR2 is ANQGSEA. This CDR3 is built from 14 residues. The CDR3 coding sequence is TGCAGCGTGGGGACTAGCGGGAGGGCCAATGAGCAGTTCTTC. It encodes CSVGTSGRANEQFF.

The V gene is TRBV4-1, the J gene TRBJ2-5, with TRBD1 matching 8 bases. Germline values: CDR1 MGHRA, CDR2 YSYEKL. V gave up 3 bases and J gave up 4 bases; unmatched junction bases: 4. This CDR3 has 14 residues. Here the CDR3 DNA reads TGCGCCAGCAGCCAGGGACAGGTCCTAGAGACCCAGTACTTC. This gives the protein CASSQGQVLETQYF.

The CDR3 protein is CACGTSGSYEQYF. The DNA of the CDR3 is TGTGCCTGTGGGACTAGCGGTTCCTACGAGCAGTACTTC. This sequence joins TRBV30 and TRBJ2-7, with TRBD2 identical over 11 bases. The CDR3 sequence is 13 residues long. The J segment lost 1 base and the V segment lost 6 bases, leaving 2 bases of the junction unmatched. The germline V gene has CDR1 GTSNPN and CDR2 SVGIG (reference sequence).

This sequence joins TRBV7-9 and TRBJ2-3, with TRBD2 identical over 13 bases. V gave up 4 bases and J gave up 3 bases; unmatched junction bases: 7. CDR1 SEHNR and CDR2 FQNEAQ come from the germline V gene (reference sequence). CDR3 length: 17 amino acids. CDR3 protein: CASSSPGLAGRTDTQYF. CDR3 sequence (DNA): TGTGCCAGCAGCTCTCCGGGACTAGCGGGAAGGACAGATACGCAGTATTTT. The full variable domain, completed using reference TRBV7-9 and TRBJ2-3, is DTGVSQNPRHKITKRGQNVTFRCDPISEHNRLYWYRQTLGQGPEFLTYFQNEAQLEKSRLLSDRFSAERPKGSFSTLEIQRTEQGDSAMYLCASSSPGLAGRTDTQYFGPGTRLTVL.

The table lists this clone with a count of one. CDR3 DNA sequence: TGTGCCAGCAGCCGCATTGGGGGGGAGGCTTTCTTT. Amino acids: CASSRIGGEAFF. This rearrangement joins TRBV6-5 to TRBJ1-1, with a possible D match to TRBD1 (5 bases). The V gene's germline CDR1 is MNHEY and CDR2 SVGAGI. The CDR3 loop spans 12 amino acids. The germline V and J ends were trimmed by 6 bases and 11 bases, with 16 bases remaining between them.

The chain has TRBV7-9 and TRBJ1-1; D is uncertain. The CDR3 totals 14 residues. V gave up 5 bases and J gave up 6 bases, with 16 bases separating them. Germline V gives CDR1 SEHNR, CDR2 FQNEAQ (reference sequence). CDR3 sequence (DNA): TGTGCCAGCAGCCTCACCCCTAGGAAGGCTGAAGCTTTCTTT. It is translated as CASSLTPRKAEAFF.

This clone has a handful of counts. The chain uses TRBV4-1 and TRBJ2-6; no clear D. V was clipped by 9 bases and J by 4 bases, with 22 bases between them. This CDR3 is built from 17 residues. Germline V lookup: CDR1 MGHRA, CDR2 YSYEKL. For the CDR3, the DNA is TGCGCCAGTTCCAGATTATTCACAGATACGGGGGCCAACGTCCTGACTTTC. The encoded protein is CASSRLFTDTGANVLTF.

The V gene is TRBV29-1, the J gene TRBJ1-2; 10 positions match TRBD1. CDR1 and CDR2 (germline): SQVTM, ANQGSEA. J gave up 2 bases and V 4 bases, and 10 bases lay outside the gene matches. This CDR3 spans 16 amino acids. The CDR3 spells CSVGPETGGANYGYTF. The CDR3 nucleotides are TGCAGCGTTGGACCGGAGACAGGGGGCGCCAACTATGGCTACACCTTC.

This chain uses TRBV5-1 with TRBJ2-3, with 9 bases aligning to TRBD1. Losses at the gene ends were 1 base for V and 2 bases for J; bases not matched to a gene: 11. Germline CDR1 reads SGHRS; CDR2 reads YFSETQ. The CDR3 is 18 amino acids. CDR3 nucleotide sequence: TGCGCCAGCAGCTTGCCTCTCCTCGGGACAGGGAACACAGATACGCAGTATTTT. Translated: CASSLPLLGTGNTDTQYF.

This clone was observed a handful of times. The chain has TRBV11-2 and TRBJ2-3; 13 bases are a match to TRBD2. Germline V gene lookup returns CDR1 SGHAT and CDR2 FQNNGV. This CDR3 is built from 16 residues. V was pared by 3 bases and J by 4 bases, with 4 bases of the junction left unmatched. The CDR3 sequence is CASSFGTSGAPDTQYF. The CDR3 bases are TGTGCCAGCAGCTTTGGGACTAGCGGGGCCCCAGATACGCAGTATTTT.

This CDR3 reads CASSFLGGTNEKLFF. The CDR3 coding sequence is TGTGCCAGCAGCTTTCTGGGGGGAACTAATGAAAAACTGTTTTTT. This chain uses TRBV5-8 with TRBJ1-4; D perhaps matches TRBD1 (5 bases). The CDR3 runs 15 residues. V shed 2 bases and J shed 1 base, with 9 bases lying between them. The V gene's germline CDR1 is SGHTS and CDR2 YDEGEE.